This T cell receptor beta chain was recorded in a study of blood T cell repertoires in COVID-19. Study background: Acute-phase and convalescent COVID-19 samples originated in the United States, Italy and Spain. T cells, B-cell-depleted T cells, or PBMCs supplied cDNA or gDNA.

With 3 bases removed from V and 5 bases from J, the gap between germline ends came to 11 bases. Germline V gives CDR1 SQVTM, CDR2 ANQGSEA. This CDR3 spans 12 amino acids. Original analysis: For nucleated cells, counts were estimated from reference gene primer amplification. Repertoires were generated with immunoSEQ multiplex PCR, while TCRdb's copy carries only in-frame clones and drops some. Clone size and V and J calls were adopted from that table, with D and trimming inferred from the DNA. The sample yields 250,000 to 300,000 clones, 82% seen once. The J gene is TRBJ2-7, the V gene TRBV29-1, with TRBD1 as a possible D gene (6 bases). The receptor was derived from a woman younger than 30 with acute or convalescent COVID-19. The material sequenced was peripheral blood. In nucleotides, the CDR3 is TGCAGCGTTGACCTACAGGGTAACGAGCAGTACTTC. Translation: CSVDLQGNEQYF.